The 8 T cell receptor beta chains reported below all come from one sample, sequenced in a study of CD8 T cells in ankylosing spondylitis. TCRdb re-derived calls from the 5' RACE reads in MiXCR, one entry per CDR3 protein. This table holds 250,000 to 300,000 distinct CDR3 sequences, 15% to 20% found once. The sample comprised blood, either unsorted or a sorted T cell fraction (not recorded which). These receptors were obtained from a male donor with ankylosing spondylitis or in good health (not recorded which).

In this sample, this clonotype turned up many times. The J gene is TRBJ1-1, the V gene TRBV27, with unresolved D. V gave up 3 bases and J gave up 3 bases, with 11 bases separating them. This CDR3 is 14 amino acids long. From germline, CDR1 is MNHEY and CDR2 SMNVEV (reference sequence). The CDR3 loop is CASSLVGKDTEAFF. For the CDR3, the DNA is TGTGCCAGCAGTTTGGTGGGGAAGGACACTGAAGCTTTCTTT.

The gene calls are TRBV15 and TRBJ2-5; D is unclear. CDR1 is LNHNV, CDR2 YYDKDF, per germline (reference sequence). V dropped 0 bases and J dropped 5 bases, with 19 bases sitting between them. This CDR3 comprises 17 residues. Here the CDR3 reads CATSRDRGEDPKETQYF. The CDR3, as DNA: TGTGCCACCAGCAGAGATCGTGGGGAAGATCCCAAGGAGACCCAGTACTTC.

This clonotype was found a few times. The chain couples TRBV28 to TRBJ2-3; TRBD1 is a possible D gene (5 bases). CDR1 and CDR2 from the germline V gene are MDHEN and SYDVKM. V lost 3 bases and J 1 base, leaving 11 bases between the germline ends. This CDR3 is built from 15 residues. CDR3 sequence: CASSLGQSGTDTQYF. CDR3 sequence (DNA): TGTGCCAGCAGTTTGGGGCAGTCGGGCACAGATACGCAGTATTTT.

This clonotype was detected a few times. This chain connects TRBV20-1 to TRBJ2-1; 8 bases are a match to TRBD2. This CDR3 comprises 13 residues. With V trimmed by 5 bases and J by 5 bases, 5 bases remained unmatched. The germline CDR1 and CDR2 sequences are DFQATT and SNEGSKA (reference sequence). CDR3: CSARLANNNEQFF. For the CDR3, the DNA is TGCAGTGCTCGACTAGCGAATAACAATGAGCAGTTCTTC.

This chain joins TRBV29-1 and TRBJ2-3, with D possibly TRBD2 on 6 matching bases. This CDR3 is built from 13 residues. Germline CDR1 is SQVTM and CDR2 is ANQGSEA. The V end lost 4 bases, the J end lost 5 bases, and 13 bases lay between the germline ends. The CDR3 nucleotides read TGCAGCGTTGTTGCGGGGATCCTAGATACGCAGTATTTT. It codes for CSVVAGILDTQYF.

The chain is built from TRBV5-5 and TRBJ1-5; D is uncertain. This CDR3 spans 14 amino acids. Trimming stripped 0 bases from V and 4 bases from J, with 8 bases between. Per germline, CDR1 SGHKS and CDR2 YYEKEE (reference sequence). The CDR3 coding sequence is TGTGCCAGCAGCTTGGAGATCTCAAATCAGCCCCAGCATTTT. This translates into CASSLEISNQPQHF.

The V and J genes are TRBV5-1 and TRBJ2-3, with D perhaps TRBD2 (6 bases). The CDR3 runs to 14 residues. The germline V gene encodes CDR1 SGHRS and CDR2 YFSETQ. Trimming pared 3 bases from V and 3 bases from J, leaving 11 bases between. The CDR3 DNA sequence: TGCGCCAGCAGCTCCGGGGAGGTGACAGATACGCAGTATTTT. This translates into CASSSGEVTDTQYF.

The rearrangement joins TRBV18 to TRBJ1-1, with D possibly matching TRBD1 (5 bases). Germline lookup yields CDR1 KGHSH and CDR2 LQKENI. There are 17 residues in the CDR3. Trimming removed 2 bases from V and 0 bases from J, with 16 bases in between. The CDR3: CASSPSGKGRMNTEAFF. In DNA form, the CDR3 reads TGTGCCAGCTCACCATCAGGGAAGGGACGCATGAACACTGAAGCTTTCTTT.